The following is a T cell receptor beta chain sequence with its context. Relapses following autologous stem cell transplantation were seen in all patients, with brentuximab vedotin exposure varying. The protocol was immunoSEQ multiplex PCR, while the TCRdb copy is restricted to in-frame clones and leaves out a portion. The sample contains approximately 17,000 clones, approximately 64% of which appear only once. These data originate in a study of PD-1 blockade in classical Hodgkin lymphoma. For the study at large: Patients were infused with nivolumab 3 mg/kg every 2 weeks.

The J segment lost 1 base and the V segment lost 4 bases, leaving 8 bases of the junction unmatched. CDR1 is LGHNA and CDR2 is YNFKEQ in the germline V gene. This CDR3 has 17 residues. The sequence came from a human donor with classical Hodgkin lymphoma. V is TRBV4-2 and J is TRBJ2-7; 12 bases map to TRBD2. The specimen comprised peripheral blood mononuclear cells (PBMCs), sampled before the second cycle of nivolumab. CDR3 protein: CASSPMLLAGGSYEQYF. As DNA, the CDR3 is TGTGCCAGCAGCCCGATGTTACTAGCGGGAGGTTCCTACGAGCAGTACTTC.